This TCR beta chain was identified in a study of blood T cell repertoires in COVID-19. Across the whole study: Donors in the United States, Italy and Spain gave samples during acute or convalescent COVID-19.

Original processing notes: The authors estimated nucleated cell counts from reference gene primer amplification. The repertoire was sequenced with immunoSEQ multiplex PCR; TCRdb's copy has only in-frame clones and lacks some. V, J and clone size derive from that table, while D and trimming were established from the DNA sequence. In the table there are more than 200,000 clones, 70% to 90% of which are singletons. Trimming took off 6 bases at V and 4 bases at J, with 9 bases between the two ends. CDR3 length equals 13 residues. Germline V CDR1 and CDR2: LGHDT, YNNKEL (reference sequence). The rearrangement links TRBV3-1 (or the pseudogene TRBV3-2) to TRBJ2-2, with D hard to call. The sequence was obtained from a man in his fifties or sixties with acute or convalescent COVID-19. Sequencing was performed on peripheral blood. In DNA form, the CDR3 reads TGTGCCAGCAGACTCTCGGGCACCGGGGAGCTGTTTTTT. Its translation is CASRLSGTGELFF.